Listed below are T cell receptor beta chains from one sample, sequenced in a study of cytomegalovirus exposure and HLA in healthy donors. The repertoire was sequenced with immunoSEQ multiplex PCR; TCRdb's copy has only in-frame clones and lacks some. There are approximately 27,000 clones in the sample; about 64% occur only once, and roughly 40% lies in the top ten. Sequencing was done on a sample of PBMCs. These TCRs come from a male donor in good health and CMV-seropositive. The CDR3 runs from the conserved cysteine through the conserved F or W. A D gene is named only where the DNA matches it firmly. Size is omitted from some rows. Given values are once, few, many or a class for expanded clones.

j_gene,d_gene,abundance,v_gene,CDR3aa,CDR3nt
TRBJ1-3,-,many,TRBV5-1,CASSLSTVPRGNTIYF,TGCGCCAGCAGCCTTTCAACAGTCCCTCGAGGAAACACCATATATTTT
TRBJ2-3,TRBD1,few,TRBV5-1,CASSGTGRTDTQYF,TGCGCCAGCAGCGGGACAGGACGCACAGATACGCAGTATTTT
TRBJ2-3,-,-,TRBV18,CASSPVGGSTDTQYF,TGTGCCAGCTCACCAGTGGGCGGGAGCACAGATACGCAGTATTTT
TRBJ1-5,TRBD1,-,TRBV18,CASSPPGTGNQPQHF,TGTGCCAGCTCACCACCGGGGACAGGGAATCAGCCCCAGCATTTT
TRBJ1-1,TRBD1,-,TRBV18,CASDDRGEAFF,TGTGCCAGCGATGACAGGGGAGAAGCTTTCTTT
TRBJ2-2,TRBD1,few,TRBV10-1,CASSRGTTTGELFF,TGCGCCAGCAGCAGGGGGACAACCACCGGGGAGCTGTTTTTT
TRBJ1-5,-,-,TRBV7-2,CASSPRRGANQPQHF,TGTGCCAGCAGCCCCCGGCGGGGGGCCAATCAGCCCCAGCATTTT
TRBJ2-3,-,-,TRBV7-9,CASSLAAGSTDTQYF,TGTGCCAGCAGCTTAGCGGCAGGGAGCACAGATACGCAGTATTTT
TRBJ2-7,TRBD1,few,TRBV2,CASRPGQGVLALSYEQYF,TGTGCCAGCAGGCCGGGACAGGGAGTCTTAGCGTTATCCTACGAGCAGTACTTC
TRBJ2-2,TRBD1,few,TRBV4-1,CASSPGQDTGELFF,TGTGCCAGCAGCCCGGGACAGGACACCGGGGAGCTGTTTTTT
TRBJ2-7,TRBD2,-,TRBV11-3,CASSLGSGGPLSYEQYF,TGTGCCAGCAGCTTAGGTAGCGGGGGCCCCCTCTCCTACGAGCAGTACTTC
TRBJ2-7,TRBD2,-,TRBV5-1,CAISPYGTSGDLSYEQYF,TGCGCCATCAGCCCGTACGGGACTAGCGGCGATCTCTCCTACGAGCAGTACTTC
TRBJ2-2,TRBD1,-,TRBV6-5,CASRRDRVAGELFF,TGTGCCAGCAGGCGCGACAGGGTGGCCGGGGAGCTGTTTTTT
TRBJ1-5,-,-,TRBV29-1,CSAGGQNNQPQHF,TGCAGCGCCGGTGGACAGAACAATCAGCCCCAGCATTTT
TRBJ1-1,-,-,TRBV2,CASRDSGRINTEAFF,TGTGCCAGCAGGGACTCCGGACGGATTAACACTGAAGCTTTCTTT
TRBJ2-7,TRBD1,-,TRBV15,CATSTPGQDYEQYF,TGTGCCACCAGCACCCCGGGACAGGACTACGAGCAGTACTTC
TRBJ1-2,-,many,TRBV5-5,CASSLAPGLNYGYTF,TGTGCCAGCAGCTTGGCTCCAGGACTTAACTATGGCTACACCTTC
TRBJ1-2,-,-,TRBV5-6,CASSRVAADGYGYTF,TGTGCCAGCAGCAGAGTGGCAGCCGACGGGTATGGCTACACCTTC
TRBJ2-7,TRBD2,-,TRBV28,CASSLAGERYEQYF,TGTGCCAGCAGTCTAGCGGGTGAGAGATACGAGCAGTACTTC
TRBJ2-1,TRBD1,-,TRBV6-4,CASSVTQGAGYNEQFF,TGTGCCAGCAGTGTAACACAGGGGGCGGGCTACAATGAGCAGTTCTTC
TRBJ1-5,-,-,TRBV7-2,CASSPGQYSNQPQHF,TGTGCCAGCAGCCCCGGACAGTATAGCAATCAGCCCCAGCATTTT
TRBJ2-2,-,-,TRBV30,CACTSANTGELFF,TGTGCCTGTACCTCAGCGAACACCGGGGAGCTGTTTTTT
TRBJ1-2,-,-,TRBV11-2,CASSGRVLYGYTF,TGTGCCAGCAGCGGCAGGGTGTTGTATGGCTACACCTTC
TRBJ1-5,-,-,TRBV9,CASSVQGMSNQPQHF,TGTGCCAGCAGCGTACAGGGGATGAGCAATCAGCCCCAGCATTTT
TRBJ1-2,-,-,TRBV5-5,CASSPPRGGYTF,TGTGCCAGCAGCCCCCCCAGGGGTGGCTACACCTTC
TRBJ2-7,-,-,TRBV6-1,CASSTEIYEQYF,TGTGCCAGCAGTACTGAAATCTACGAGCAGTACTTC
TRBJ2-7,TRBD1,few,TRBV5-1,CASSLNRGHYTYEQYF,TGCGCCAGCAGCTTGAACAGGGGGCATTACACCTACGAGCAGTACTTC
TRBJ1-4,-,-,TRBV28,CASTLSRERTNEKLFF,TGTGCCAGCACCCTTTCGAGGGAGAGGACTAATGAAAAACTGTTTTTT
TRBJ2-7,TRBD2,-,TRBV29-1,CSAGLAGPSYEQYF,TGCAGCGCTGGACTAGCGGGTCCATCCTACGAGCAGTACTTC
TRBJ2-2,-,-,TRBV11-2,CASSLDRGTGELFF,TGTGCCAGCAGCTTAGATCGGGGGACCGGGGAGCTGTTTTTT
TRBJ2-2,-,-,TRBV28,CASSLYTAGELFF,TGTGCCAGCAGTTTATATACAGCCGGGGAGCTGTTTTTT
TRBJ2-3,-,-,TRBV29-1,CSVVRARDTQYF,TGCAGCGTTGTAAGAGCGCGGGATACGCAGTATTTT
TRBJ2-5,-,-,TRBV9,CASSVEGYQETQYF,TGTGCCAGCAGCGTAGAGGGGTACCAAGAGACCCAGTACTTC
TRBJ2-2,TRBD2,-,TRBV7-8,CASSFPSGGAGTGELFF,TGTGCCAGCAGCTTTCCTAGCGGGGGGGCGGGCACCGGGGAGCTGTTTTTT
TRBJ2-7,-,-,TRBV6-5,CASNHREHEQYF,TGTGCCAGCAACCACCGGGAACACGAGCAGTACTTC
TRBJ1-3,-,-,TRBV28,CASSLLQGNTIYF,TGTGCCAGCAGTTTGTTACAGGGAAACACCATATATTTT
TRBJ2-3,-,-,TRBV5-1,CASSRGEGPLRTDTQYF,TGCGCCAGCAGCCGAGGCGAGGGCCCACTCCGCACAGATACGCAGTATTTT
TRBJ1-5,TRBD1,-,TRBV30,CAWSSGGNQPQHF,TGTGCCTGGAGTTCAGGGGGAAATCAGCCCCAGCATTTT
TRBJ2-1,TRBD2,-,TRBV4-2,CASSQDRPGGSSYNEQFF,TGTGCCAGCAGCCAAGATCGCCCCGGGGGGAGCTCCTACAATGAGCAGTTCTTC
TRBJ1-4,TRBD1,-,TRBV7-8,CASSRREGATEKLFF,TGTGCCAGCAGCCGCCGAGAGGGGGCGACTGAAAAACTGTTTTTT
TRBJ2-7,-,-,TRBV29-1,CSVTGSWSSYEQYF,TGCAGCGTTACGGGGTCGTGGAGCTCCTACGAGCAGTACTTC
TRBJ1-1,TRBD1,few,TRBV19,CASSSDRVNTEAFF,TGTGCCAGTAGTAGTGACAGGGTGAACACTGAAGCTTTCTTT
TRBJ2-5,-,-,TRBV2,CASSPDRNQETQYF,TGTGCCAGCAGTCCTGACAGGAATCAAGAGACCCAGTACTTC
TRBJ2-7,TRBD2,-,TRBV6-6,CASATSDSEQYF,TGTGCCAGCGCAACTAGCGACTCCGAGCAGTACTTC
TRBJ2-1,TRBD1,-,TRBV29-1,CSVEKGQGAQGQFF,TGCAGCGTTGAAAAGGGACAGGGGGCGCAGGGGCAGTTCTTC
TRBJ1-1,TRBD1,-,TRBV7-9,CASSPRGWQGAAEAFF,TGTGCCAGCAGCCCCCGAGGGTGGCAGGGGGCTGCTGAAGCTTTCTTT
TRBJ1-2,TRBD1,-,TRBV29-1,CSVEGTGTNYGYGYTF,TGCAGCGTTGAGGGGACAGGGACTAATTATGGCTATGGCTACACCTTC
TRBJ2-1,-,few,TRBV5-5,CASSLLDSAPHEQFF,TGTGCCAGCAGCTTGTTGGACAGCGCGCCGCATGAGCAGTTCTTC
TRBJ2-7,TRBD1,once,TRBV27,CASSSPAGGMGEQYF,TGTGCCAGCAGCTCTCCGGCAGGGGGTATGGGCGAGCAGTACTTC
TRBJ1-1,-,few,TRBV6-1,CASSKQNLEAFF,TGTGCCAGCAGCAAACAGAATCTTGAAGCTTTCTTT
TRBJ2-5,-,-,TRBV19,CASSIDGEETQYF,TGTGCCAGTAGTATAGACGGAGAAGAGACCCAGTACTTC
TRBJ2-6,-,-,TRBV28,CASTPGHLSGANVLTF,TGTGCCAGCACCCCGGGACACTTATCTGGGGCCAACGTCCTGACTTTC
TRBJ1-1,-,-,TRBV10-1,CASSVGAGTEAFF,TGCGCCAGCAGTGTGGGGGCCGGCACTGAAGCTTTCTTT